Listed here are 5 T cell receptor beta chains from one sample, sequenced in a study of blood T cells in healthy people across ages (dated by TCRdb to the mid-2010s). The library was obtained by 5' RACE. The listed sequencing device is Illumina HiSeq 2500. A second PCR of about 7 to 12 cycles was performed with a sample-barcoded 5' primer and a J-beta primer mix. Clones were called with MiXCR by TCRdb after fastp trimmed the public reads at Q25, and only in-frame beta chains were retained. Each entry is one CDR3 protein sequence, shown with its most common DNA and genes. This sample holds over 950,000 distinct CDR3 sequences; about 51% were observed only once. Of the sample, about 21% is held by the ten largest clones. Sequencing used blood. All receptors derive from a woman aged 55-70 years in good health.

The rearrangement links TRBV7-2 to TRBJ2-7; no clear D gene. CDR3 size: 15 residues. Germline V gives CDR1 SGHTA, CDR2 FQGNSA. V lost 1 base to trimming and J lost 1 base, with 11 bases between them. CDR3 nucleotide sequence: TGTGCCAGCAGCTTAGAACACACTTCGTCCTACGAGCAGTACTTC. Translation gives CASSLEHTSSYEQYF.

The chain carries TRBV7-9 and TRBJ1-2; 9 nucleotides align to TRBD1. Germline-derived CDR1 and CDR2 are SEHNR and FQNEAQ (reference sequence). Trimming at V came to 6 bases and at J to 2 bases, leaving 10 bases not matched to a gene. There are 16 residues in the CDR3. As DNA, the CDR3 is TGTGCCAGCAGGTCTGAGTGGGGACAGGGAAACTATGGCTACACCTTC. Translated, it gives CASRSEWGQGNYGYTF.

The table lists this clonotype with many counts. The V and J genes are TRBV20-1 and TRBJ1-5; D gene ambiguous. CDR1 DFQATT and CDR2 SNEGSKA come from the germline V gene (reference sequence). There are 15 residues in the CDR3. V lost 6 bases and J lost 0, with 15 bases in between. CDR3 region: CSAVGQLNSNQPQHF. The DNA for the CDR3 is TGCAGTGCCGTAGGGCAACTTAATAGCAATCAGCCCCAGCATTTT.

The chain joins TRBV7-8 to TRBJ1-2; tentatively, D is TRBD1 (5 bases). This CDR3 contains 14 residues. The V and J ends lost 1 base and 5 bases respectively, with 11 bases between them. The germline V gene encodes CDR1 SGHVS and CDR2 FQNEAQ. The CDR3 is CASSLVPEGYGYTF. CDR3 in DNA: TGTGCCAGCAGCTTAGTTCCGGAGGGGTATGGCTACACCTTC.

The sample holds a few counts of this clonotype. V is TRBV20-1 and J is TRBJ2-7, with 8 bases fitting TRBD1. CDR3 length: 16 amino acids. The J segment lost 4 bases and the V segment lost 2 bases, leaving 13 bases of the junction unmatched. Germline V lookup: CDR1 DFQATT, CDR2 SNEGSKA (reference sequence). The CDR3 nucleotides are TGCAGTGCTAGAAGTCCAGGGGGCGAAGGAGGATACGAGCAGTACTTC. It yields the protein CSARSPGGEGGYEQYF.